One and the same sample provided the 15 T cell receptor beta chains below, sequenced in a study of identical twins. TCRdb re-called the 5' RACE reads through MiXCR, storing one row per CDR3 protein. The sample contains about 390,000 distinct CDR3 sequences, 8.5% to 10% of which appear only once. Source material: naive T cells sorted from blood. Receptors originate from a woman aged 45-65 years in good health.

The sample holds a few counts of this clonotype. The CDR3 nucleotides are TGTGCCAGCAGCCTAGGGCCCTATGATACGCAGTATTTT. Amino acid sequence: CASSLGPYDTQYF. The rearrangement joins TRBV7-6 to TRBJ2-3; no clear D gene. This CDR3 is built from 13 residues. Germline CDR1 reads SGHVS; CDR2 reads FNYEAQ. Trimming removed 5 bases at V and 6 bases at J, with 12 bases between.

V is TRBV11-3 and J is TRBJ2-1; D is uncertain. The germline V gene has CDR1 SGHNT and CDR2 YENEEA. The CDR3 runs 15 residues. V was clipped by 3 bases and J by 2 bases, with 11 bases between them. The CDR3 DNA reads as TGTGCCAGCAGCTTGGGCGGTCCTACCTACAATGAGCAGTTCTTC. Amino acids: CASSLGGPTYNEQFF.

This chain links TRBV7-6 with TRBJ1-2, with no clear D. The CDR3 is 16 amino acids. In germline, CDR1 is SGHVS, CDR2 FNYEAQ. The germline V and J ends were trimmed by 4 bases and 2 bases, with 17 bases remaining between them. CDR3 nucleotide sequence: TGTGCCAGCAGCTCCCTCTTTAGGGATGGGAACTATGGCTACACCTTC. It is translated as CASSSLFRDGNYGYTF.

There are many counts of this clonotype. This chain uses TRBV27 with TRBJ2-2; TRBD1 might be the D (5 bases). Trimming took 0 bases from V and 7 from J, leaving 12 bases between them. Germline CDR1 is MNHEY and CDR2 is SMNVEV (reference sequence). The length of the CDR3 is 15 residues. CDR3: CASSLSTEWSGELFF. CDR3 nucleotides: TGTGCCAGCAGTTTATCGACAGAGTGGAGCGGGGAGCTGTTTTTT.

This clonotype appeared a few times. The V call is TRBV11-3, the J call TRBJ1-1, with 9 bases aligning to TRBD1. V shed 6 bases, J shed 8 bases, and the junction held 7 bases outside the gene matches. CDR3 size: 13 residues. Germline CDR1 and CDR2: SGHNT and YENEEA. The chain's CDR3 is CASRDRGTSEAFF. The DNA for the CDR3 is TGTGCCAGCAGAGACAGGGGGACCTCGGAAGCTTTCTTT.

This clonotype came up a few times. This rearrangement joins TRBV3-1 to TRBJ2-7; 8 bases map to TRBD2. Unmatched junction bases numbered 4, after V lost 1 base and J lost 5 bases. The CDR3 loop spans 14 amino acids. CDR1 and CDR2 (germline): LGHDT, YNNKEL (reference sequence). The CDR3 DNA follows: TGTGCCAGCAGCCAAGCGGGACTAGAGAACGAGCAGTACGTC. It yields the protein CASSQAGLENEQYV.

The J gene is TRBJ2-5, the V gene TRBV5-1, with D uncertain. CDR1 is SGHRS and CDR2 is YFSETQ in the germline V gene. The V end lost 3 bases, the J end lost 3 bases, and 9 bases lay between the germline ends. This CDR3 spans 13 amino acids. Here the CDR3 DNA reads TGCGCCAGCAGCTGGGGTCTCAAAGAGACCCAGTACTTC. Its protein is CASSWGLKETQYF.

This clonotype was picked up a small number of times. The chain is built from TRBV5-1 and TRBJ2-1; TRBD2 might be the D (6 bases). Germline V lookup: CDR1 SGHRS, CDR2 YFSETQ. V was pared by 0 bases and J by 10 bases, with 11 bases between. This CDR3 contains 13 residues. CDR3 DNA sequence: TGCGCCAGCAGCTTGGGATCCGGGGGAGAGCAGTTCTTC. It translates to CASSLGSGGEQFF.

Regarding this clonotype: A read error may explain this, as a much larger clone is one base away. The rearrangement links TRBV29-1 to TRBJ2-3; D is perhaps TRBD2 (5 bases). The CDR3 has 12 residues. Trimming took off 7 bases at V and 1 base at J, with 9 bases between the two ends. Germline CDR1 SQVTM, CDR2 ANQGSEA. CDR3 sequence reads: CSAQEGTDTQYF. The CDR3 bases are TGCAGCGCCCAGGAGGGCACAGATACGCAGTATTTT.

CDR3 protein: CASSDILSTYNEQFF. CDR3 nucleotides: TGTGCCAGCAGCGATATTCTTAGCACCTACAATGAGCAGTTCTTC. The rearrangement joins TRBV6-6 to TRBJ2-1, with D unresolved. V was shortened by 6 bases and J by 2 bases, with 14 bases between the two germline ends. CDR3 length: 15 amino acids. Per the germline V gene, CDR1 is MNHNY and CDR2 is SVGAGI (reference sequence).

The V gene is TRBV6-6, the J gene TRBJ2-7, with 13 bases fitting TRBD2. The V and J ends lost 2 bases and 5 bases, in that order; junction bases with no gene match: 6. This CDR3 comprises 16 residues. Germline CDR1 is MNHNY and CDR2 is SVGAGI (reference sequence). The CDR3 bases are TGTGCCAGCAGTTACCCGCGACTAGCGGGAGGCCACGAGCAGTACTTC. Protein: CASSYPRLAGGHEQYF.

There are many counts of this clonotype. The chain's CDR3 is CASSLLDRGWDEQFF. CDR3 DNA sequence: TGTGCCAGCAGCTTGTTGGACAGGGGATGGGATGAGCAGTTCTTC. J is TRBJ2-1 and V is TRBV5-6, with 9 bases aligning to TRBD1. J gave up 8 bases and V 1 base, and 7 bases lay outside the gene matches. Germline values: CDR1 SGHDT, CDR2 YYEEEE. CDR3 length: 15 amino acids. The variable domain in full, with the rest retrieved from reference TRBV5-6 and TRBJ2-1, is DAGVTQSPTHLIKTRGQQVTLRCSPKSGHDTVSWYQQALGQGPQFIFQYYEEEERQRGNFPDRFSGHQFPNYSSELNVNALLLGDSALYLCASSLLDRGWDEQFFGPGTRLTVL.

This clonotype was found a few times. This chain links TRBV14 with TRBJ2-3, with D maybe TRBD2 (6 bases). Germline V CDR1 and CDR2: SGHDN, FVKESK. V was clipped by 4 bases and J by 3 bases, with 11 bases between them. This CDR3 is built from 14 residues. CDR3 in DNA: TGTGCCAGCAGCCTTCTAGCGTTGACAGATACGCAGTATTTT. Translated: CASSLLALTDTQYF.

The chain links TRBV6-1 to TRBJ1-2; D gene unclear. The CDR3 spans 13 residues. Trimming stripped 1 base from V and 4 bases from J, with 7 bases between. Germline V gene sequence: CDR1 MNHNS, CDR2 SASEGT. The DNA of the CDR3 is TGTGCCAGCAGTGAAGGACAAGTCTATGGCTACACCTTC. Its translation: CASSEGQVYGYTF.

This clonotype has only a few counts. CDR3 DNA: TGTGCCAGCAGCCAAGAATGGGGACGGAACACCGGGGAGCTGTTTTTT. Encoded protein: CASSQEWGRNTGELFF. The V and J genes are TRBV3-1 and TRBJ2-2; D is perhaps TRBD1 or TRBD2 (5 bases each). Germline lookup yields CDR1 LGHDT and CDR2 YNNKEL (reference sequence). Trimming left V 0 bases short and J 1 base short, with 9 bases between. The CDR3 loop spans 16 amino acids.